This T cell receptor beta chain was captured by sequencing in a study of blood T cell repertoires in COVID-19. Background on the study: Samples of COVID-19 (acute and convalescent) were obtained from the United States, Italy and Spain. The cDNA or gDNA used as material had been derived from T cells, B-cell-depleted T cells, or PBMCs.

As handled by the study authors: Estimates of nucleated cell counts were drawn from the amplification of reference gene primers. Here immunoSEQ multiplex PCR was the method, and the copy in TCRdb shows in-frame clones only, minus some. D and trimming were read from the DNA, whereas the V and J calls and clone size are those reported in that table. Among more than 200,000 clones listed, approximately 81% were seen once. The germline V and J ends were trimmed by 6 bases and 6 bases, with 8 bases remaining between them. This CDR3 region has 11 residues. This receptor was taken from a woman older than 75 with acute or convalescent COVID-19. The sequenced sample was peripheral blood. The chain carries TRBV12-3 or TRBV12-4 and TRBJ1-1; D might be TRBD1 (5 bases). The CDR3 sequence is CASRRDSEAFF. The CDR3 nucleotides are TGTGCCAGCAGACGGGACTCTGAAGCTTTCTTT.